This T cell receptor (beta chain) was profiled in a study of T cell responses to AZD1222 COVID-19 vaccine (TCRdb year 2021). Background for the entire study: TCR sequencing was performed for roughly 250 trial participants, of whom some 200 were given two doses of AZD1222 and approximately 25 were given two doses of MenACWY control vaccine. Trial participants were enrolled by age into subgroups of 18-55, 56-69 and 70-plus years, and about 150, 27 and 61 TCR-sequenced participants, respectively, were included in these subgroups. Study-wide conclusions, independent of this receptor: Reportedly, close to half of the unique spike-specific TCRs recognized epitopes lying outside the regions that are mutated in the B.1.351 and B.1.1.7 variants. After two AZD1222 doses, spike-specific TCR breadth and depth were significantly higher than at day 0 and than in MenACWY recipients. The vaccine-associated CD4 TCRs covered the entire spike protein, and the dominant responses fell in regions 160-218 and 743-854. In the small 56-69-year group, the increase in depth fell short of significance, most likely because of low power. Conclusions about previously exposed vaccinees were limited because only six or seven AZD1222 recipients were SARS-CoV-2 seropositive at baseline. Most participants were white British and females outnumbered males, and the authors suggested that clonal diversity may have been underestimated. Because no day 14 peak-response samples were available, the repertoires could be characterized only after the peak T cell response.

The label giving this sample's time point can be read as: about 28 days (+/-7) after the second vaccine dose. AZD1222 recipients with second doses at about 4 weeks or about 12 weeks were pooled, because spike-specific TCR depth and breadth did not differ between schedules. Samples from vaccinated people were obtained from the UK trials COV001 and COV002, which included a single-blind randomized controlled phase 2/3 trial of AZD1222 (ChAdOx1 nCoV-19) in healthy adults. For TCRbeta chain sequencing, PBMC samples were collected from trial participants at day 0 and at day 28 after the second dose. This clone has just one count. Its antigen remains unidentified. Base qualities are missing; no much larger clone stands one base away. From its cysteine to its phenylalanine, the CDR3 spans 15 amino acids. The kept DNA is CDR3 alone, 45 bases in frame from the first base. Via the germline V gene (reference sequence), CDR1 is LGHDT and CDR2 YNNKEL. Deletion took 7 bases off V and 4 bases off J, with a span of 19 bases between the germline ends.

The CDR3 regions of human TCRbeta chains were subjected to immunosequencing. The paper's processing steps were these. Repertoire TCRs were matched against a reference library of SARS-CoV-2-specific TCRs generated with the MIRA antigen-specificity platform. Breadth meant the fraction of unique TCRs that were SARS-CoV-2-associated, whereas depth meant the fraction of total T cells that were SARS-CoV-2-associated. Using the MIRA data, every spike-specific TCR was mapped to the spike region that the TCR reacted to and assigned to either a CD4 or a CD8 class. Log10-transformed breadth and depth values were compared by one-way ANOVA with Sidak's multiple comparisons tests. This immuneACCESS table, as held by TCRdb, lists in-frame sequences with V and J called but not all clones. Of the missing ones, under half trace to an unresolved V gene in checked studies; the others have no known cause. V, J and clone size are taken as reported in that table, and D and trimming were inferred from the DNA itself. The sample has fewer than 120,000 clones on record, around 90% of them singletons. The ten largest make up over 12% of the sample.

The chain uses TRBV3-1 (or the pseudogene TRBV3-2) and TRBJ1-1, and the D gene may be TRBD1, 6 bases matching. The sample in question was peripheral blood, obtained 28 days after the second AZD1222 dose. The source of this sequence is an adult who received the AZD1222 COVID-19 vaccine. The CDR3 is CASTPQRGGGTEAFF. The nucleotide sequence reads TGTGCCAGCACCCCCCAGCGAGGGGGGGGCACTGAAGCTTTCTTT.